These 19 T cell receptor beta chains were all obtained from the same sample, sequenced in a study of blood T cells in healthy people across ages. With a J-beta primer mix and a sample-barcoded 5' primer, a second PCR ran about 6 to 11 cycles. One entry per CDR3 protein results from TCRdb running MiXCR on the 5' RACE reads. The sample comprises about 830,000 distinct CDR3 sequences, around two thirds of which are singletons, and around 30% rests with the top ten. The sequenced material came from blood. These TCRs come from a young man in good health.

The genes are TRBV30 and TRBJ1-2; weak D call: TRBD1 (5 bases). V lost 8 bases to trimming and J lost 4 bases, with 11 bases between them. The CDR3 runs 11 residues. Per the germline V gene, CDR1 is GTSNPN and CDR2 is SVGIG (reference sequence). Written as DNA, the CDR3 is TGTGCCGGGACCAGCCCCTATGGCTACACCTTC. Its translation is CAGTSPYGYTF. The full variable domain, completed using reference TRBV30 and TRBJ1-2, is SQTIHQWPATLVQPVGSPLSLECTVEGTSNPNLYWYRQAAGRGLQLLFYSVGIGQISSEVPQNLSASRPQDRQFILSSKKLLLSDSGFYLCAGTSPYGYTFGSGTRLTVV.

The chain is built from TRBV7-2 and TRBJ2-3; no clear D gene. CDR3 length: 17 residues. V gave up 2 bases and J gave up 1 base, with 16 bases separating them. Germline V lookup: CDR1 SGHTA, CDR2 FQGNSA. The CDR3 region has the DNA TGTGCCAGCAGCTTAAAAAGTGGAGACACCCGCACAGATACGCAGTATTTT. Translated, it gives CASSLKSGDTRTDTQYF.

The V call is TRBV14, the J call TRBJ2-2; D is tentatively TRBD1 or TRBD2 (5 bases each). V dropped 4 bases and J dropped 3 bases, with 12 bases sitting between them. Looked up from germline, CDR1 is SGHDN and CDR2 is FVKESK. The CDR3 runs 15 residues. CDR3 in amino acids: CASSPVTGHTGELFF. DNA for the CDR3: TGTGCCAGCAGCCCCGTTACGGGGCACACCGGGGAGCTGTTTTTT.

The CDR3 DNA follows: TGCGCCAGCAGCCAAGATTATATCTCTGGGGCCAACGTCCTGACTTTC. Protein sequence: CASSQDYISGANVLTF. This chain uses TRBV4-3 with TRBJ2-6; D unclear. Trimming took 0 bases from V and 0 from J, leaving 6 bases between them. The CDR3 extends over 16 amino acids. Germline V gene sequence: CDR1 LGHNA, CDR2 YSLEER.

The chain combines TRBV11-1 with TRBJ2-3, with unresolved D. The CDR3 contains 14 residues. Between the trimmed V and J ends, which lost 3 bases and 3 bases, there was a span of 10 bases. Germline V gene data show CDR1 as SGHAT and CDR2 as FQDESV (reference sequence). The CDR3 reads CASSFNSGTDTQYF. Here the CDR3 DNA reads TGTGCCAGCAGCTTTAATAGTGGAACAGATACGCAGTATTTT.

The rearrangement joins TRBV6-6 to TRBJ2-5; 10 nucleotides line up with TRBD2. Trimming removed 6 bases from V and 5 bases from J; junction bases left unmatched: 12. Germline V CDR1 and CDR2: MNHNY, SVGAGI (reference sequence). CDR3 length: 16 residues. The CDR3 region has the DNA TGTGCCAGCAGCCCAGAACTAGCGGGGATTTTTGAGACCCAGTACTTC. This translates into CASSPELAGIFETQYF.

The chain has TRBV4-3 and TRBJ2-7; 7 positions agree with TRBD2. The J segment lost 3 bases and the V segment lost 0 bases, leaving 5 bases of the junction unmatched. Germline V CDR1 and CDR2: LGHNA, YSLEER. The CDR3 sequence is 15 residues long. CDR3: CASSQDIQRGYEQYF. CDR3 coding DNA: TGCGCCAGCAGCCAAGATATCCAGCGGGGCTACGAGCAGTACTTC.

V is TRBV4-3 and J is TRBJ2-7, with no clear D. Trimming removed 5 bases from V and 1 base from J, with 9 bases in between. Germline V gives CDR1 LGHNA, CDR2 YSLEER. The CDR3 sequence is 13 residues long. CDR3 DNA: TGCGCCAGCAGCTTGGACCAATCCTACGAGCAGTACTTC. This codes for CASSLDQSYEQYF.

This clonotype was counted a single time. The rearrangement links TRBV27 to TRBJ1-2; possibly TRBD1 for D (5 bases). V was shortened by 10 bases and J by 4 bases, with 10 bases between the two germline ends. The CDR3 has 11 amino acids. Germline V lookup: CDR1 MNHEY, CDR2 SMNVEV (reference sequence). CDR3 in DNA: TGTGCCACCCAGGGTCTCTATGGCTACACCTTC. Translation gives CATQGLYGYTF.

The gene calls are TRBV13 and TRBJ2-2; D remains unclear. Trimming removed 4 bases from V and 3 bases from J, with 12 bases in between. CDR3 length: 15 residues. Germline CDR1 is PRHDT and CDR2 is FYEKMQ (reference sequence). Written as DNA, the CDR3 is TGTGCCAGCAGCTCAAGAAGAAAGGACACCGGGGAGCTGTTTTTT. Residues: CASSSRRKDTGELFF. Filled out from reference TRBV13 and TRBJ2-2, the complete variable domain reads AAGVIQSPRHLIKEKRETATLKCYPIPRHDTVYWYQQGPGQDPQFLISFYEKMQSDKGSIPDRFSAQQFSDYHSELNMSSLELGDSALYFCASSSRRKDTGELFFGEGSRLTVL.

This clonotype was seen a handful of times. This sequence joins TRBV6-5 and TRBJ2-2; D is possibly TRBD1 (5 bases). The germline CDR1 and CDR2 sequences are MNHEY and SVGAGI. Trimming pared 5 bases from V and 3 bases from J, leaving 16 bases between. CDR3 size: 16 residues. CDR3 region: CASSQPPRAHTGELFF. As DNA, the CDR3 is TGTGCCAGCAGTCAACCCCCCAGGGCACACACCGGGGAGCTGTTTTTT.

This chain joins TRBV6-2 or TRBV6-3 and TRBJ2-5; D may be TRBD2 (6 bases). The length of the CDR3 is 14 residues. V lost 5 bases to trimming and J lost 2 bases, with 12 bases between them. CDR1 is MNHEY and CDR2 is SVGEGT in the germline V gene. The CDR3 loop reads CASSVTGLQETQYF. In DNA, the CDR3 is TGTGCCAGCAGTGTCACGGGACTGCAAGAGACCCAGTACTTC.

The J gene is TRBJ1-1, the V gene TRBV9; D is unclear. In germline, CDR1 is SGDLS, CDR2 YYNGEE. Trimming removed 1 base at V and 1 base at J, with 5 bases between. This CDR3 contains 13 residues. CDR3 sequence reads: CASSVNPNTEAFF. The CDR3 bases are TGTGCCAGCAGCGTAAACCCGAACACTGAAGCTTTCTTT.

V and J are TRBV7-8 and TRBJ2-7; the D gene is possibly TRBD1 (5 bases). V was cut by 0 bases and J by 0 bases, with 18 bases left in between. The CDR3 covers 18 residues. In germline, CDR1 is SGHVS, CDR2 FQNEAQ. As DNA, the CDR3 is TGTGCCAGCAGCTTAGCGCGTCGAGCCAGGGCCCACTCCTACGAGCAGTACTTC. Residues: CASSLARRARAHSYEQYF.

The chain is built from TRBV14 and TRBJ1-2; no reliable D call. Trimming left V 4 bases short and J 0 bases short, with 12 bases between. Per the germline V gene, CDR1 is SGHDN and CDR2 is FVKESK. The CDR3 length is 15 residues. DNA of the CDR3: TGTGCCAGCAGCCTCGGACCGACCTCTAACTATGGCTACACCTTC. This sequence encodes CASSLGPTSNYGYTF.

This chain connects TRBV4-3 to TRBJ1-6; D remains unclear. The CDR3 consists of 15 residues. V lost 0 bases to trimming and J lost 1 base, with 4 bases between them. Germline V CDR1 and CDR2: LGHNA, YSLEER. The CDR3 spells CASSQEESYNSPLHF. The CDR3, as DNA: TGCGCCAGCAGCCAAGAAGAATCCTATAATTCACCCCTCCACTTT.

The chain employs TRBV20-1 and TRBJ1-4; 10 bases line up with TRBD1. Trimming removed 1 base from V and 7 bases from J; junction bases left unmatched: 6. Germline lookup yields CDR1 DFQATT and CDR2 SNEGSKA (reference sequence). The CDR3 has 15 residues. CDR3 residues: CSARGVGDRGEKLFF. The DNA of the CDR3 is TGCAGTGCTAGAGGAGTTGGGGACAGGGGTGAAAAACTGTTTTTT.

This clonotype showed up just a few times. V is TRBV6-5 and J is TRBJ1-2; 7 bases are shared with TRBD1. The CDR3 contains 17 residues. Germline assignment: CDR1 MNHEY and CDR2 SVGAGI. With 2 bases clipped from V and 0 bases from J, the junction kept 9 bases outside the gene matches. In DNA, the CDR3 is TGTGCCAGCAGTTACCCTCTGACAGGGACCCCTAACTATGGCTACACCTTC. Translating it yields CASSYPLTGTPNYGYTF.

The chain combines TRBV28 with TRBJ2-3; D remains unclear. The length of the CDR3 is 12 residues. The V end lost 7 bases, the J end lost 2 bases, and 7 bases lay between the germline ends. Germline V gives CDR1 MDHEN, CDR2 SYDVKM. The chain's CDR3 is CASNPDTDTQYF. The CDR3 DNA follows: TGTGCCAGCAATCCTGACACAGATACGCAGTATTTT.